These 11 T cell receptor beta chains were sequenced from one sample in a study of blood T cell repertoires in COVID-19. Sequencing was performed with immunoSEQ multiplex PCR; in TCRdb, only in-frame clones are kept and a portion is missing. The data show 40,000 to 55,000 clones, more than 80% seen once. Sequences were obtained from peripheral blood. The receptors derive from a man in his forties or fifties with COVID-19, enrolled during active disease.

The V gene is TRBV3-1 (or the pseudogene TRBV3-2), the J gene TRBJ2-3, with 7 bases lining up with TRBD2. CDR3 length: 16 amino acids. V shed 1 base and J 6 bases; nucleotides not matched to a gene: 10. Germline CDR1 and CDR2: LGHDT and YNNKEL (reference sequence). CDR3 protein: CASSQGPGLGGDTQYF. DNA of the CDR3: TGTGCCAGCAGCCAAGGTCCCGGGTTGGGGGGGGATACGCAGTATTTT.

The CDR3: CASSMLRTASGSYEQYF. In DNA, the CDR3 is TGTGCCAGTAGTATGTTACGGACAGCCTCAGGTTCCTACGAGCAGTACTTC. V is TRBV19 and J is TRBJ2-7, with D possibly being TRBD1 (6 bases). Trimming shortened V by 3 bases and J by 1 base, and 19 bases separated the two germline ends. CDR1 LNHDA and CDR2 SQIVND come from the germline V gene (reference sequence). The CDR3 loop spans 17 amino acids.

The chain is built from TRBV5-6 and TRBJ1-2, with D unresolved. The germline gives CDR1 SGHDT, CDR2 YYEEEE. Deletions cut 2 bases from V and 4 bases from J, with 3 bases between. This CDR3 contains 11 residues. This CDR3 reads CASSFLYGYTF. The CDR3 DNA reads TGTGCCAGCAGCTTCCTCTATGGCTACACCTTC.

This chain connects TRBV19 to TRBJ2-7; 8 bases agree with TRBD2. The CDR3 has 15 amino acids. Trimming removed 1 base from V and 2 bases from J; junction bases left unmatched: 4. Looked up from germline, CDR1 is LNHDA and CDR2 is SQIVND (reference sequence). CDR3 loop: CASSIAGAGAYEQYF. CDR3 coding DNA: TGTGCCAGTAGTATAGCAGGAGCGGGAGCCTACGAGCAGTACTTC.

In DNA form, the CDR3 reads TGTGCCAGCAGCGCGGGACAGGGGGCCAATGGGGAGCTGTTTTTT. It specifies CASSAGQGANGELFF. The gene calls are TRBV9 and TRBJ2-2, with 12 bases aligning to TRBD1. With V trimmed by 3 bases and J by 8 bases, 5 bases remained unmatched. Germline values: CDR1 SGDLS, CDR2 YYNGEE. The CDR3 consists of 15 residues.

The chain joins TRBV6-2 or TRBV6-3 to TRBJ1-5, with D hard to call. Between the trimmed V and J ends, which lost 2 bases and 5 bases, there was a span of 7 bases. This CDR3 contains 13 residues. Germline V CDR1 and CDR2: MNHEY, SVGEGT. The CDR3 coding sequence is TGTGCCAGCAGTTACGGCCTCTATCAGCCCCAGCATTTT. Protein: CASSYGLYQPQHF.

The chain joins TRBV5-1 to TRBJ2-5; TRBD1 matches at 11 bases. The CDR3 has 14 amino acids. Trimming at V came to 4 bases and at J to 3 bases, leaving 2 bases not matched to a gene. Germline assignment: CDR1 SGHRS and CDR2 YFSETQ. The DNA for the CDR3 is TGCGCCAGCAGCCAGGGACAGGGGGAAGAGACCCAGTACTTC. Translated, it gives CASSQGQGEETQYF.

This rearrangement joins TRBV6-6 to TRBJ2-7, with TRBD2 as a possible D gene (7 bases). CDR1 MNHNY and CDR2 SVGAGI come from the germline V gene (reference sequence). The CDR3 extends over 13 amino acids. Trimming took 10 bases from V and 2 from J, leaving 15 bases between them. CDR3 coding DNA: TGTGCCACCCGGGGGGCACCTACCTACGAGCAGTACTTC. It codes for CATRGAPTYEQYF.

The J gene is TRBJ2-7, the V gene TRBV9; the D gene is possibly TRBD2 (6 bases). CDR1 and CDR2 (germline): SGDLS, YYNGEE. With 4 bases removed from V and 8 bases from J, the gap between germline ends came to 25 bases. The CDR3 runs 16 residues. In DNA form, the CDR3 reads TGTGCCAGCAGCCTAACCGGGACTCAGAGCCCCCCACAGCAGTACTTC. Its protein is CASSLTGTQSPPQQYF.

This chain connects TRBV28 to TRBJ1-3; TRBD1 matches 7 bases. The V segment lost 6 bases and the J segment 2 bases; nucleotides outside the gene matches: 10. This CDR3 is 16 amino acids long. Germline V lookup: CDR1 MDHEN, CDR2 SYDVKM. In nucleotides, the CDR3 is TGTGCCAGCAGGGAGACAGGGAAGATAGCTGGAAACACCATATATTTT. Translation: CASRETGKIAGNTIYF.

The rearrangement links TRBV6-1 to TRBJ1-3; D uncertain. From germline, CDR1 is MNHNS and CDR2 SASEGT. V lost 3 bases and J 0 bases, leaving 12 bases between the germline ends. The CDR3 is 16 amino acids. For the CDR3, the DNA is TGTGCCAGCAGTGAGGCCACTGGAGTCTCTGGAAACACCATATATTTT. Amino acid sequence: CASSEATGVSGNTIYF.